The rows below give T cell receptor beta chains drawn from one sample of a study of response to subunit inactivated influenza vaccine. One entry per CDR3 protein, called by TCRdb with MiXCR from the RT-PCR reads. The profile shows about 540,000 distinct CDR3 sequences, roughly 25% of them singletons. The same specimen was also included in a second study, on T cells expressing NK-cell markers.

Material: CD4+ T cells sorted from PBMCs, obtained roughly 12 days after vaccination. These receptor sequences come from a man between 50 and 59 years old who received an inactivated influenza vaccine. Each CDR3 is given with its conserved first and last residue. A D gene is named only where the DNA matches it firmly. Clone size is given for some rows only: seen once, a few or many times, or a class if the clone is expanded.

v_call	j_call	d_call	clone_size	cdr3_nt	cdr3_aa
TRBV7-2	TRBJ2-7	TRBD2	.	TGTGCCAGCAGCTTAGCTTCGGCGGGAGGGGGCTACGAGCAGTACTTC	CASSLASAGGGYEQYF
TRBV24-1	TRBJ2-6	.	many	TGTGCCACCAGTGATGCCCGAAGAGGGGCTGGGGCCAACGTCCTGACTTTC	CATSDARRGAGANVLTF
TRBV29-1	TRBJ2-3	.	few	TGCAGCGTTGAAGTGCGGGCCACAGATACGCAGTATTTT	CSVEVRATDTQYF
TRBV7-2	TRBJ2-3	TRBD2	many	TGTGCCAGCAGCCGGGGGGGAGGCACAGATACGCAGTATTTT	CASSRGGGTDTQYF
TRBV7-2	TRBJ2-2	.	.	TGTGCCAGCAGCATTAGGGCAGCGAACACCGGGGAGCTGTTTTTT	CASSIRAANTGELFF
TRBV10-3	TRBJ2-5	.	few	TGTGCCATCAGTGTTTTGTACCAAGAGACCCAGTACTTC	CAISVLYQETQYF
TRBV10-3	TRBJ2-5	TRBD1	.	TGTGCCATCGCAGACAGGGGGCAAGAGACCCAGCACTTC	CAIADRGQETQHF
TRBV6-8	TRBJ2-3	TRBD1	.	TGTGCCAGCAGTTACTCGGGACAGGACACAGATACGCAGTATTTT	CASSYSGQDTDTQYF
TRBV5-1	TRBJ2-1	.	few	TGCGCCAGCAGCTCAAAGCCCCTCAATGAGCAGTTCTTC	CASSSKPLNEQFF
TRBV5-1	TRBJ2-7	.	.	TGCGCCAGCAGCTTGGTTCCCACCTCGGGCGAGCAGTACTTC	CASSLVPTSGEQYF
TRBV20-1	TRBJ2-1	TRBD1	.	TGCAGTGCTAGCAATCACAGGGGGTGGTACAATGAGCAGTTCTTC	CSASNHRGWYNEQFF
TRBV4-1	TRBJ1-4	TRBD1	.	TGCGCCAGCAGCGCTCTAGGGACAGGGGTCGAAAAACTGTTTTTT	CASSALGTGVEKLFF
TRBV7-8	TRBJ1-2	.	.	TGTGCCAGCAGCTTAGTTTTAGGGCGTTTGAGCTATGGCTACACCTTC	CASSLVLGRLSYGYTF
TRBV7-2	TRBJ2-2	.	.	TGTGCCAGCAGCTTAGTTTCGCGTAAGAACACCGGGGAGCTGTTTTTT	CASSLVSRKNTGELFF
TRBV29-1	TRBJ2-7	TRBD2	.	TGCAGCGTCGCACGGACTAGCGGGGAGTACGAGCAGTACTTC	CSVARTSGEYEQYF
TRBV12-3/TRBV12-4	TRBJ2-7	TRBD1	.	TGTGCCAGCAGCCCGGACAGGGTGCAGTACTTC	CASSPDRVQYF
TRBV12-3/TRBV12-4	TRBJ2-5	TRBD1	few	TGTGCCAGCAGTATCGGTGGACAGGGGCAAGAGACCCAGTACTTC	CASSIGGQGQETQYF
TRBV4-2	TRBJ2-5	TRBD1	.	TGTGCCAGCAGCCGGGAACAGGGGTCAGAGACCCAGTACTTC	CASSREQGSETQYF
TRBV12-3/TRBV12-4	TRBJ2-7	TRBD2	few	TGTGCCAGCAGTTTCCCCGGGACTAGCGTCGTCTTC	CASSFPGTSVVF
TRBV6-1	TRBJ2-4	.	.	TGTGCCAGCAGTGGACAAGAGCGCAAAAACATTCAGTACTTC	CASSGQERKNIQYF
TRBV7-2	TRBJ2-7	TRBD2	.	TGTGCCAGCACCACTGGGACTAGCTCGAGGGAGCAGTACTTC	CASTTGTSSREQYF
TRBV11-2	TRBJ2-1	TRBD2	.	TGTGCCAGCAGCCGAACCGCGAGGACTAGCGGGGGACAATCCTACAATGAGCAGTTCTTC	CASSRTARTSGGQSYNEQFF
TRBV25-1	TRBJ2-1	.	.	TGTGCCAGCAGTGAAGGGGGCAGACCCTACAATGAGCAGTTCTTC	CASSEGGRPYNEQFF
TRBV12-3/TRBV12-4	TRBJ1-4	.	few	TGTGCCAGCAGTCGGGGCCTAAGTGCAACTAATGAAAAACTGTTTTTT	CASSRGLSATNEKLFF
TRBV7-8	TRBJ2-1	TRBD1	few	TGTGCCAGCAGCTTAGCGATAGTGAGGGGGCCGAGCTCCTACAATGAGCAGTTCTTC	CASSLAIVRGPSSYNEQFF
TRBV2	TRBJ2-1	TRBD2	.	TGTGCCAGCAGTGATTCTAGCGGGCCTTCCTACAATGAGCAGTTCTTC	CASSDSSGPSYNEQFF
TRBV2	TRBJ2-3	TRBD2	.	TGTGCCAGCAGTGAAGGGCCCAGCGGGAGTGGTACAGATACGCAGTATTTT	CASSEGPSGSGTDTQYF
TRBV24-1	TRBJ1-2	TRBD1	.	TGTGCCACCAGTGATGCTCCGGGACAGGGGTTAGAGGGCTATGGCTACACCTTC	CATSDAPGQGLEGYGYTF
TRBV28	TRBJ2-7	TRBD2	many	TGTGCCAGCGAATCGGCGACTAGCGGGGGGACTCGCTCCTACGAGCAGTACTTC	CASESATSGGTRSYEQYF
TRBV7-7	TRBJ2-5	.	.	TGTGCCAGCAGCCCCCAGCCTAAAGAGACCCAGTACTTC	CASSPQPKETQYF
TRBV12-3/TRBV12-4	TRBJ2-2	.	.	TGTGCCAGCAGTTTAGAAGGACTACAGTGGGGATCCACCGGGGAGCTGTTTTTT	CASSLEGLQWGSTGELFF
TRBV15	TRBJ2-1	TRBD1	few	TGTGCCACCAGCAGAGAATTTGGACAGGATAATGAGCAGTTCTTC	CATSREFGQDNEQFF
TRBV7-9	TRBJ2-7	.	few	TGTGCCAGCAGCTTCTCCGACCGCTACGAGCAGTACTTC	CASSFSDRYEQYF
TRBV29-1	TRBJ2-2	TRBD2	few	TGCAGCGTGAAGGGACTAGCAAACACCGGGGAGCTGTTTTTT	CSVKGLANTGELFF
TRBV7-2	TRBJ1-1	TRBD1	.	TGTGCCAGCAGCTTGGCCAGGGACAGAACAAAAGCTTTCTTT	CASSLARDRTKAFF
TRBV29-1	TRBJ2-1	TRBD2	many	TGCAGCGTAGCCTTTCTAGCGGGAGGGCTGCCGGAGCAGTTCTTC	CSVAFLAGGLPEQFF
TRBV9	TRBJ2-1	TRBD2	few	TGTGCCAGCAGTACGACTAGCGGGGGGGACTATGAGCAGTTCTTC	CASSTTSGGDYEQFF
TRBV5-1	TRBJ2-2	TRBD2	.	TGCGCCAGCAGGGACGGGAGGGCCGGGACCGGGGAGCTGTTTTTT	CASRDGRAGTGELFF
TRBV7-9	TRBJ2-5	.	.	TGTGCCAGCAGCCTTAGGTCCACCCTAGAGACCCAGTACTTC	CASSLRSTLETQYF
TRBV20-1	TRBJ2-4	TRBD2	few	TGCAGTGCTAGTAGTGTGCGGGAGGCCCCCAAAAACATTCAGTACTTC	CSASSVREAPKNIQYF
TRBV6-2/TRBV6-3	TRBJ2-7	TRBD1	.	TGTGCCAGCACCGCCGGGACAGGGGCCTTCCCCTACGAGCAGTACTTC	CASTAGTGAFPYEQYF
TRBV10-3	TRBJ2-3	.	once	TGTGCCATCAGTGAAGGGGGATCTGCTGAGGCTACGCAGTATTTT	CAISEGGSAEATQYF
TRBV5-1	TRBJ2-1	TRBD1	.	TGCGCCAGCAGCGACTACCGGACAGGGACCTACAATGAGCAGTTCTTC	CASSDYRTGTYNEQFF
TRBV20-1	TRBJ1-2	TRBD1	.	TGCAGTGCAATGGACAGGGTGTATGGCTACACCTTC	CSAMDRVYGYTF
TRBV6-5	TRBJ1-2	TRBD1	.	TGTGCCAGCAGTTCACAGGGGACTTCTAACTATGGCTACACCTTC	CASSSQGTSNYGYTF
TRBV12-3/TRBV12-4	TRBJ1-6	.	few	TGTGCCAGCAGTTGGGGGTGGTCTATTGGTTCACCCCTCCACTTT	CASSWGWSIGSPLHF
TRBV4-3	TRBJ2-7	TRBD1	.	TGCGCCAGCAGCCGAGACAGGGGGGTACCCTACGAGCAGTACTTC	CASSRDRGVPYEQYF
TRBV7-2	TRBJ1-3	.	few	TGTGCCAGCAGCCAGGGTCGCTCTGGAAACACCATATATTTT	CASSQGRSGNTIYF
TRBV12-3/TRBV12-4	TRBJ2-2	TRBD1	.	TGTACCAGCAGTCGCGACAGGGATGCCGGGGAGCTGTTTTTT	CTSSRDRDAGELFF
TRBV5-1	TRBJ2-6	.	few	TGCGCCAGCAGCAAGAGGGGTTCTGGGGCCAACGTCCTGACTTTC	CASSKRGSGANVLTF
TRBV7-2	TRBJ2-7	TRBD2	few	TGTGCCAGCAGTGTCGGGACTAGATCCTACGAGCAGTACTTC	CASSVGTRSYEQYF
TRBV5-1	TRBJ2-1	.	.	TGCGCCAGCAGCTGGACCAACAGTAATGAGCAGTTCTTC	CASSWTNSNEQFF
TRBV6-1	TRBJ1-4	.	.	TGTGCCAGCAGAAAGGGACGGACTAATGAAAAACTGTTTTTT	CASRKGRTNEKLFF